This entry features one T cell receptor (beta chain) sequence. What antigen it recognizes has not been identified. Per-base quality was not reported, and no clone a single base away is much larger than it. These data belong to a study of blood T cell repertoires in COVID-19 (TCRdb year 2020). For context, the study as a whole: The collaborator samples originated in the United States, Italy and Spain and spanned the acute and convalescent phases of COVID-19. Subjects who had been exposed to COVID-19, were actively infected with it, or had recovered from it provided the deeply sampled blood TCRbeta repertoires that made up the dataset. The repertoires were released in a freely available public database meant as a resource for research on the immune response to SARS-CoV-2. Nearly every sample came with metadata listing a de-identified subject ID, COVID-19 status, age in years and sex. Where available, HLA class I and class II types were taken from metadata supplied by the sample provider and were not determined by assay-based typing. The material from the prospective study consisted of cDNA or gDNA derived from T cells, B-cell-depleted T cells, or PBMCs. Samples came from the ongoing ImmuneRACE study (first 160 participants) plus 1,254 subjects from 6 global collaborators.

TCRbeta CDR3 regions were amplified from genomic DNA by means of the immunoSEQ Assay, a bias-controlled multiplex PCR. In the source study's methods: The number of nucleated cells in each sample was estimated from the amplification of reference gene primers within the assay. To quantify the absolute abundance of each unique TCRbeta CDR3 rearrangement, sequence reads were collapsed and filtered. For each sample, productive Simpson clonality was calculated as the square root of Simpson's diversity index across productive rearrangements. What TCRdb holds here is the immuneACCESS table cut down to in-frame rearrangements. Part of the clones is not present; checked against another copy, under half of the missing clones reflect an unresolved V gene, and the others are unexplained. V and J calls and clone size are as listed in that table; D and trimming were resolved from the DNA. This sample comprises 110,000 or so clones, roughly 80% of them detected only once. The ten largest clones add up to 7.5% to 10% of the sample.

Broader findings and caveats from the paper: Clinical and demographic metadata were provided uncurated, with the amount varying by source and participant.

For CDR1 and CDR2, the germline V gene (reference sequence) lists GTSNPN and SVGIG. Trimming accounts for 1 base at V and 12 bases at J, while the number of junction bases matched to no gene is 14. Measured from the cysteine to the phenylalanine, the CDR3 is 14 residues long. Just CDR3 DNA is preserved here, 42 bases in frame from base 1. Whole blood was collected in K2EDTA tubes by collaborating institutions according to the institutions' own protocols. For TCRbeta analysis, collaborators shipped samples as frozen whole blood, isolated PBMCs, or DNA extracted from either of those sample types. Sample: peripheral blood. The TCR sequence derives from a woman aged 40-49 years with acute or convalescent COVID-19. This chain is built from TRBV30 and TRBJ2-7; TRBD2 agrees with 8 junctional bases. The DNA sequence reads TGTGCCTGGAGTGCCGGGGGGGCCCGCATCGGGAGGTACTTC. Translated, this is CAWSAGGARIGRYF.